What follows are 11 T cell receptor beta chains derived from one specimen sequenced in a study of siplizumab effects on memory and regulatory T cells (dated by TCRdb to about 2019). Library construction relied on the immunoSEQ multiplex PCR assay. In its TCRdb copy, this immuneACCESS table keeps in-frame sequences only and misses some clones. Where compared with another copy, unresolved V genes explain less than half of these, and the others have no known cause. This sample comprises about 120,000 clones, around 93% of them detected only once. Clones ranked in the top ten supply over 0.15% of the sample. The specimen was non-Treg CD4+ T cells sorted from blood. What the cell subset or site label conveys for this sample: FACS-sorted unstimulated CD4+ non-regulatory T cells. Receptor source: a human donor in good health.

A single count supports this clone. The rearrangement uses TRBV29-1 and TRBJ2-7; D may be TRBD1 or TRBD2 (6 bases each). The germline V gene encodes CDR1 SQVTM and CDR2 ANQGSEA. The CDR3 sequence is 13 residues long. Trimming left V 6 bases short and J 3 bases short, with 15 bases between. For the CDR3, the DNA is TGCAGCGTGGGGGGCGCGTTGATCTACGAGCAGTACTTC. Residues: CSVGGALIYEQYF.

This clone was picked up a small number of times. The chain has TRBV19 and TRBJ2-2, with no clear D. V lost 7 bases, J lost 2 bases, and 8 bases lay in between. The CDR3 spans 13 residues. Germline V gene data show CDR1 as LNHDA and CDR2 as SQIVND (reference sequence). This CDR3 is CASMKSNTGELFF. The CDR3 DNA follows: TGTGCCAGTATGAAGAGTAACACCGGGGAGCTGTTTTTT.

V gene TRBV4-1 combines with J gene TRBJ2-7, with 9 bases identical to TRBD1. This CDR3 region has 14 residues. Trimming cost V 4 bases and J 6 bases; bases outside gene matches: 7. Germline assignment: CDR1 MGHRA and CDR2 YSYEKL. Here the CDR3 reads CASSRPGQGSEQYF. The DNA of the CDR3 is TGCGCCAGCAGCCGGCCGGGACAGGGTAGCGAGCAGTACTTC.

The chain uses TRBV28 and TRBJ2-1, with 9 bases identical to TRBD2. CDR1 and CDR2 from the germline V gene are MDHEN and SYDVKM. The CDR3 loop spans 14 amino acids. V lost 5 bases, J lost 6 bases, and 5 bases stayed unmatched. DNA for the CDR3: TGTGCCAGCAGTCCCGGGACTAGCCCCAATGAGCAGTTCTTC. This gives the protein CASSPGTSPNEQFF.

The chain carries TRBV7-9 and TRBJ1-2, with 7 bases that match TRBD1. Per the germline V gene, CDR1 is SEHNR and CDR2 is FQNEAQ (reference sequence). V was pared by 5 bases and J by 8 bases, with 11 bases of the junction left unmatched. This CDR3 is 14 amino acids long. The CDR3 bases are TGTGCCAGCAGCCCCCAACCCGGGACAGACGGCTACACCTTC. Protein product: CASSPQPGTDGYTF.

The sample holds a few counts of this clone. The chain employs TRBV27 and TRBJ1-5, with a tentative D call TRBD1 (5 bases). The ends were cut back, 5 bases at V and 9 bases at J, with 14 bases in the middle. The V gene's germline CDR1 is MNHEY and CDR2 SMNVEV (reference sequence). There are 13 residues in the CDR3. The CDR3 coding sequence is TGTGCCAGCAGTCACAGGACCGTCTGGCCCCAGCATTTT. Translation: CASSHRTVWPQHF.

The chain uses TRBV6-1 and TRBJ1-2; possibly TRBD1 for D (6 bases). V shed 4 bases and J shed 6 bases, with 18 bases lying between them. CDR1 is MNHNS and CDR2 is SASEGT in the germline V gene. The CDR3 consists of 15 residues. For the CDR3, the DNA is TGTGCCAGCAGTGCATTAGGGGGGCATTTAAATGGCTACACCTTC. Translation gives CASSALGGHLNGYTF.

The chain has TRBV7-2 and TRBJ2-7; 7 positions match TRBD1. This CDR3 contains 15 residues. CDR1 is SGHTA, CDR2 FQGNSA, per germline. The ends lost 4 bases at V and 2 bases at J; junction bases unmatched: 8. The CDR3 coding sequence is TGTGCCAGCAGCTGGCTCGGGCAGGGGGCCTACGAGCAGTACTTC. It yields the protein CASSWLGQGAYEQYF.

J is TRBJ1-2 and V is TRBV5-4, with D perhaps TRBD1 (5 bases). The germline V gene has CDR1 SGHNT and CDR2 YYREEE (reference sequence). The V and J ends lost 4 bases and 4 bases respectively, with 23 bases between them. The CDR3 spans 17 residues. This CDR3 reads CASSQPATGTYIYGYTF. The CDR3 DNA reads as TGTGCCAGCAGCCAGCCGGCAACAGGAACCTACATCTATGGCTACACCTTC.

This clone was observed a few times. CDR3 nucleotides: TGTGCCATCAGTGAAGGGAACTATAATTCACCCCTCCACTTT. Protein product: CAISEGNYNSPLHF. V usage is TRBV10-3 and J usage is TRBJ1-6, with D hard to call. V was cut by 3 bases and J by 3 bases, with 6 bases left in between. Germline lookup yields CDR1 ENHRY and CDR2 SYGVKD. This CDR3 comprises 14 residues.

The chain has TRBV5-1 and TRBJ1-1; D is unclear. CDR1 is SGHRS and CDR2 is YFSETQ in the germline V gene. The V end was cut by 3 bases, the J end by 4 bases, with 7 bases between. The CDR3 loop spans 12 amino acids. CDR3 protein: CASSSKSTEAFF. The CDR3 DNA reads TGCGCCAGCAGCTCCAAATCCACTGAAGCTTTCTTT.